A single sample gave rise to the 24 T cell receptor beta chains below, sequenced in a study of identical twins. One entry per CDR3 protein, called by TCRdb with MiXCR from the 5' RACE reads. The table lists 1.5 million to 2 million distinct CDR3 sequences, roughly a third of them singletons, with roughly 0.3% in the top ten. The sequenced sample consisted of cord blood. Receptor source: a newborn girl in good health.

The chain uses TRBV29-1 and TRBJ2-1, with 7 bases identical to TRBD1. In germline, CDR1 is SQVTM, CDR2 ANQGSEA. CDR3 size: 13 residues. Germline trimming cut 7 bases from V and 13 bases from J; bases unmatched to any gene: 16. The CDR3 is CSGDLIQGETQFF. The DNA for the CDR3 is TGCAGCGGGGACCTCATTCAGGGGGAGACCCAGTTCTTC.

As regards this clonotype: This could be a read error, since a much larger clone is one nucleotide away. V gene TRBV29-1 combines with J gene TRBJ2-4; D may be TRBD1 (5 bases). Germline V gives CDR1 SQVTM, CDR2 ANQGSEA. CDR3 length equals 14 residues. CDR3 DNA: TGCAGCGTTCCAGGGCCAATAGCCAAAAACACTCAGTACTTC. Translating gives CSVPGPIAKNTQYF.

The chain combines TRBV2 with TRBJ2-7; D gene uncertain. With 3 bases removed from V and 0 bases from J, the gap between germline ends came to 9 bases. Germline assignment: CDR1 SNHLY and CDR2 FYNNEI. This CDR3 has 14 amino acids. CDR3 coding DNA: TGTGCCAGCAGTGACCGGGTGTCCTCCTACGAGCAGTACTTC. Its protein is CASSDRVSSYEQYF.

In the case of this clonotype: This could be a read error, since a much larger clone is one nucleotide away. This chain's CDR3 is CSARGQDYGYNF. The CDR3 DNA sequence: TGCAGCGCCAGGGGACAGGATTATGGCTACAACTTC. The chain links TRBV29-1 to TRBJ1-2; 8 positions agree with TRBD1. Per germline, CDR1 SQVTM and CDR2 ANQGSEA. The CDR3 has 12 residues.

The rearrangement links TRBV7-9 to TRBJ1-1, with no clear D. The CDR3 totals 16 residues. Trimming took 5 bases from V and 0 from J, leaving 16 bases between them. The V gene's germline CDR1 is SEHNR and CDR2 FQNEAQ (reference sequence). The CDR3 nucleotides are TGTGCCAGCAGCGGAGGGCGGCGGGGAATGAACACTGAAGCTTTCTTT. This encodes CASSGGRRGMNTEAFF.

This clonotype occurred a few times. The chain has TRBV5-1 and TRBJ1-2; D gene uncertain. Trimming pared 0 bases from V and 7 bases from J, leaving 13 bases between. CDR3 length equals 14 residues. Germline V gives CDR1 SGHRS, CDR2 YFSETQ. The CDR3 here is CASSLGRPPAGYTF. The DNA for the CDR3 is TGCGCCAGCAGCTTGGGGCGGCCTCCTGCTGGCTACACCTTC.

V is TRBV28 and J is TRBJ2-3; 10 bases align to TRBD2. V shed 2 bases and J 5 bases; nucleotides not matched to a gene: 10. The CDR3 runs to 17 residues. The germline gives CDR1 MDHEN, CDR2 SYDVKM. The CDR3 loop reads CASSLKGLAGVQDTQYF. The CDR3 DNA sequence: TGTGCCAGCAGTTTAAAAGGGCTAGCGGGAGTTCAAGATACGCAGTATTTT.

DNA of the CDR3: TGTGCCAGCAGGCCTAGCGACAAAAACATTCAGTACTTC. Amino acid sequence: CASRPSDKNIQYF. This chain connects TRBV28 to TRBJ2-4, with D maybe TRBD2 (6 bases). V was trimmed by 6 bases and J by 3 bases, leaving 9 bases between them. This CDR3 is 13 amino acids long. Germline V gives CDR1 MDHEN, CDR2 SYDVKM.

There are a few counts of this clonotype. The chain is built from TRBV6-1 and TRBJ2-1; D is possibly TRBD1 (6 bases). CDR1 and CDR2 from the germline V gene are MNHNS and SASEGT. The V gene lost 1 base and the J gene lost 0 bases, with 10 bases spanning the gap. The CDR3 is made up of 16 amino acids. The CDR3 protein is CASSEEGDPSYNEQFF. CDR3 DNA: TGTGCCAGCAGTGAAGAGGGGGACCCCTCCTACAATGAGCAGTTCTTC.

This clonotype has just a few counts. V usage is TRBV27 and J usage is TRBJ2-5; 10 bases are shared with TRBD2. CDR1 and CDR2 from the germline V gene are MNHEY and SMNVEV (reference sequence). The CDR3 runs to 17 residues. The ends lost 6 bases at V and 2 bases at J; junction bases unmatched: 12. The CDR3, as DNA: TGTGCCAGCAGCCGCGCCGGACTAGCGGAGATTCAAGAGACCCAGTACTTC. It yields the protein CASSRAGLAEIQETQYF.

This clonotype was counted only a few times. One junction end disagrees with the germline gene, perhaps due to a read error. The chain carries TRBV20-1 and TRBJ1-5; D is unclear. CDR3 length: 13 amino acids. The germline V gene has CDR1 DFQATT and CDR2 SNEGSKA (reference sequence). CDR3 nucleotide sequence: TGCAGCGCTACCGTTTATAGCAATCAGCCCCAGCATTTT. Translated: CSATVYSNQPQHF.

The chain is built from TRBV7-2 and TRBJ1-6, with 9 nucleotides matching TRBD1. The CDR3 extends over 18 amino acids. Per the germline V gene, CDR1 is SGHTA and CDR2 is FQGNSA. J lost 5 bases, V lost 0 bases, and 8 bases had no gene match. The CDR3 spells CASSLARGTGPNNSPLHF. The CDR3 DNA reads as TGTGCCAGCAGCTTAGCCCGGGGGACAGGGCCCAATAATTCACCCCTCCACTTT.

The chain uses TRBV6-1 and TRBJ1-5; a weak D match, TRBD1 (6 bases). The CDR3 has 15 residues. V lost 6 bases and J lost 0, with 12 bases in between. Per germline, CDR1 MNHNS and CDR2 SASEGT. The CDR3 sequence: CASSTGLYSNQPQHF. In DNA, the CDR3 is TGTGCCAGCAGCACAGGGCTTTATAGCAATCAGCCCCAGCATTTT.

This sequence joins TRBV11-2 and TRBJ2-5; D unclear. The V gene's germline CDR1 is SGHAT and CDR2 FQNNGV. V was trimmed by 2 bases and J by 6 bases, leaving 7 bases between them. The CDR3 covers 12 residues. CDR3 bases: TGTGCCAGCAGCTTATCGGTCCAGACCCAGTACTTC. Protein: CASSLSVQTQYF.

A few counts support this clonotype. V and J are TRBV7-8 and TRBJ2-1; TRBD2 aligns across 9 bases. J gave up 5 bases and V 1 base, and 6 bases lay outside the gene matches. The germline V gene encodes CDR1 SGHVS and CDR2 FQNEAQ. The length of the CDR3 is 16 residues. The CDR3 loop is CASSLGRVAGDNEQFF. Here the CDR3 DNA reads TGTGCCAGCAGCTTAGGGAGAGTAGCGGGAGACAATGAGCAGTTCTTC.

As concerns this clonotype: One end of the junction is discordant with germline, which a read error may explain. V and J are TRBV27 and TRBJ2-3, with 7 nucleotides matching TRBD2. CDR3 size: 16 residues. Germline V gene sequence: CDR1 MNHEY, CDR2 SMNVEV (reference sequence). This chain's CDR3 is CAGSLRRGTTTDTQYF. CDR3 in DNA: TGTGCCGGCAGTTTAAGGCGGGGGACGACGACAGATACGCAGTATTTT.

With regard to this clonotype: At one boundary the junction diverges from the germline segment, which might be a read error. The chain joins TRBV27 to TRBJ1-4; D gene ambiguous. Germline assignment: CDR1 MNHEY and CDR2 SMNVEV (reference sequence). The CDR3 consists of 15 residues. CDR3 sequence (DNA): TGTGCCGGCAGTTTATGGGGTGGAACTAATGAAAAACTGTTTTTT. The encoded protein is CAGSLWGGTNEKLFF.

The rearrangement uses TRBV27 and TRBJ2-5, with 9 positions matching TRBD2. The junction had 8 bases not matched to a gene; V was cut back by 4 bases and J by 11 bases. Germline CDR1 is MNHEY and CDR2 is SMNVEV (reference sequence). The CDR3 sequence is 13 residues long. The CDR3 bases are TGTGCCAGCAGTTGGAGCGGGGGGTTTGAGCAGTACTTC. Translating it yields CASSWSGGFEQYF.

This clonotype came up a few times. The rearrangement joins TRBV9 to TRBJ2-1, with 7 bases aligning to TRBD2. This CDR3 is built from 12 residues. V was clipped by 3 bases and J by 10 bases; unmatched bases: 4. Germline V CDR1 and CDR2: SGDLS, YYNGEE. CDR3 protein: CASSGTSDEQFF. CDR3 nucleotide sequence: TGTGCCAGCAGCGGAACTAGCGACGAGCAGTTCTTC.

The rearrangement joins TRBV19 to TRBJ1-5; D possibly corresponds to TRBD1 (6 bases). There are 16 residues in the CDR3. Germline CDR1 reads LNHDA; CDR2 reads SQIVND (reference sequence). Trimming left V 1 base short and J 6 bases short, with 16 bases between. This CDR3 is CASSIGRQVVPQPQHF. In nucleotides, the CDR3 is TGTGCCAGTAGTATAGGTAGACAGGTAGTCCCTCAGCCCCAGCATTTT.

The CDR3 sequence is CASSLGWSGGMETQYF. CDR3 sequence (DNA): TGTGCCAGCAGCTTAGGTTGGAGTGGTGGGATGGAGACCCAGTACTTC. This chain connects TRBV11-2 to TRBJ2-7; D ambiguous. The better agreement between TRBJ2-5 and the DNA end casts doubt on the J call. CDR3 length: 16 residues. Germline V CDR1 and CDR2: SGHAT, FQNNGV.

This clonotype was seen only a few times. This rearrangement joins TRBV2 to TRBJ2-2; D is unresolved. Germline V gene data show CDR1 as SNHLY and CDR2 as FYNNEI. V was clipped by 2 bases and J by 3 bases, with 7 bases between them. CDR3 size: 14 residues. The CDR3 region has the DNA TGTGCCAGCAGTGAACGACGGTACACCGGGGAGCTGTTTTTT. Its protein is CASSERRYTGELFF. The variable domain in full, completed from reference TRBV2 and TRBJ2-2, reads EPEVTQTPSHQVTQMGQEVILRCVPISNHLYFYWYRQILGQKVEFLVSFYNNEISEKSEIFDDQFSVERPDGSNFTLKIRSTKLEDSAMYFCASSERRYTGELFFGEGSRLTVL.

The V and J genes are TRBV2 and TRBJ1-6; 7 bases fit TRBD1. The ends lost 6 bases at V and 7 bases at J; junction bases unmatched: 15. The CDR3 is 17 amino acids. Germline V gives CDR1 SNHLY, CDR2 FYNNEI. The CDR3 sequence is CASRIASRQGTNSPLHF. CDR3 nucleotide sequence: TGTGCCAGCAGAATCGCCTCCAGACAGGGTACGAATTCACCCCTCCACTTT.

The rearrangement joins TRBV7-2 to TRBJ2-3, with TRBD2 as a possible D gene (5 bases). The CDR3 spans 14 residues. Per germline, CDR1 SGHTA and CDR2 FQGNSA. V was cut by 6 bases and J by 2 bases, with 12 bases left in between. The CDR3 nucleotides read TGTGCCAGCAGACAAACTAGGTACACAGATACGCAGTATTTT. Protein product: CASRQTRYTDTQYF.